Presented here are 5 T cell receptor beta chains from one specimen sequenced in a study of T cell responses to AZD1222 COVID-19 vaccine. Only in-frame clones appear in the TCRdb table, and some are missing; sequencing was by immunoSEQ multiplex PCR. The sample gives 100,000 to 150,000 clones, roughly nine tenths of which show up once; 6.9% is in the top ten. The starting material was peripheral blood, obtained on day 0 of AZD1222 vaccination. The receptors were sampled from an adult in good health.

The chain links TRBV11-2 to TRBJ2-3; 7 bases line up with TRBD1. Germline-derived CDR1 and CDR2 are SGHAT and FQNNGV. The CDR3 length is 15 residues. V lost 1 base to trimming and J lost 5 bases; unmatched junction nucleotides: 6. The CDR3 loop reads CASSLGIRGRDTQYF. The CDR3 bases are TGTGCCAGCAGCTTAGGGATCAGGGGGAGAGATACGCAGTATTTT.

This chain links TRBV4-2 with TRBJ1-5; a weak D match, TRBD1 (5 bases). CDR1 LGHNA and CDR2 YNFKEQ come from the germline V gene. The CDR3 has 16 amino acids. V was trimmed by 2 bases and J by 4 bases, leaving 15 bases between them. This CDR3 reads CASSQHGTAPNQPQHF. The CDR3 DNA reads TGTGCCAGCAGCCAACACGGGACGGCCCCGAATCAGCCCCAGCATTTT.

The V call is TRBV4-3, the J call TRBJ1-2, with a tentative D call TRBD1 (5 bases). CDR1 LGHNA and CDR2 YSLEER come from the germline V gene. CDR3 length equals 14 residues. V lost 0 bases to trimming and J lost 8 bases, with 13 bases between them. The CDR3 sequence is CASSQDGRGRGYTF. The CDR3 bases are TGCGCCAGCAGCCAAGATGGTAGGGGTAGAGGCTACACCTTC.

CDR3 DNA sequence: TGTGCCATCAGCCAGATACAGGGGCTAGGGACTGAAGCTTTCTTT. This encodes CAISQIQGLGTEAFF. The genes are TRBV10-3 and TRBJ1-1; 7 nucleotides align to TRBD1. Trimming at V came to 6 bases and at J to 5 bases, leaving 12 bases not matched to a gene. Germline V gene sequence: CDR1 ENHRY, CDR2 SYGVKD. The CDR3 is 15 amino acids.

This rearrangement joins TRBV18 to TRBJ2-3; no clear D. CDR1 is KGHSH, CDR2 LQKENI, per germline. This CDR3 is built from 13 residues. Between the trimmed V and J ends, which lost 1 base and 4 bases, there was a span of 6 bases. The CDR3 loop reads CASSPQAADTQYF. For the CDR3, the DNA is TGTGCCAGCTCACCACAGGCCGCAGATACGCAGTATTTT.